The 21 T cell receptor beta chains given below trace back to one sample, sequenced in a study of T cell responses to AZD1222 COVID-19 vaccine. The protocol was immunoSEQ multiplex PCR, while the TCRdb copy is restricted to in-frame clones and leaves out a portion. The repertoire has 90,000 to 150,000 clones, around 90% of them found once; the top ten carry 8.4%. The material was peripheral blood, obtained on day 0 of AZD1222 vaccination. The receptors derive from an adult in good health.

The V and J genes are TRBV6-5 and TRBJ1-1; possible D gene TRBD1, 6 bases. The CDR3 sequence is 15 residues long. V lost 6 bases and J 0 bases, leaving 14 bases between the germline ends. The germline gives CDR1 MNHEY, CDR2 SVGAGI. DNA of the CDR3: TGTGCCAGCAGAGCTGCGGGACACCTGAACACTGAAGCTTTCTTT. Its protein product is CASRAAGHLNTEAFF.

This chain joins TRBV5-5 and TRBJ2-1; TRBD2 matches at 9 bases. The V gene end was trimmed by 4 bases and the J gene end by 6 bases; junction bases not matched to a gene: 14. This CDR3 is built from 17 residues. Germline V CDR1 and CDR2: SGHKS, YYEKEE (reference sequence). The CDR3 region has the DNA TGTGCCAGCAGCCGTGGTTTGGGAGGGACTAGCCCCAATGAGCAGTTCTTC. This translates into CASSRGLGGTSPNEQFF.

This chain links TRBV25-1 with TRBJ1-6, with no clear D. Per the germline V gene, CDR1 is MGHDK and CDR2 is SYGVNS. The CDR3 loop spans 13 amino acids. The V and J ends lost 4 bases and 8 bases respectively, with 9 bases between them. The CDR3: CASSVHRDSPLHF. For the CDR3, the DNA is TGTGCCAGCAGTGTTCACAGAGATTCACCCCTCCACTTT.

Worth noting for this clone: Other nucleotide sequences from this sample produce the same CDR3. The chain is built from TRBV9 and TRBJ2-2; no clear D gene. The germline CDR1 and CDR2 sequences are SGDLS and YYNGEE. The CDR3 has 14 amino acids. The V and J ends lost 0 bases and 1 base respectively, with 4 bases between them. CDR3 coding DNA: TGTGCCAGCAGCGTAGGCCGGAACACCGGGGAGCTGTTTTTT. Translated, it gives CASSVGRNTGELFF.

CDR3 protein: CASSRQGAYTPLHF. The CDR3 coding sequence is TGTGCCAGCAGCCGACAGGGGGCGTATACACCCCTCCACTTT. The J gene is TRBJ1-6, the V gene TRBV6-5; 10 nucleotides match TRBD1. CDR3 length: 14 residues. After removal of 6 bases from V and 11 bases from J, the junction contained 7 bases not matched to a gene. The germline gives CDR1 MNHEY, CDR2 SVGAGI.

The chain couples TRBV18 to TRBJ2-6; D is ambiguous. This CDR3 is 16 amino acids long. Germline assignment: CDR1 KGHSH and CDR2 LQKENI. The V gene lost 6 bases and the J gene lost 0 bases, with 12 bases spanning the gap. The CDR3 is CASSPYASSGANVLTF. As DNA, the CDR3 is TGTGCCAGCTCCCCTTACGCGAGCTCTGGGGCCAACGTCCTGACTTTC.

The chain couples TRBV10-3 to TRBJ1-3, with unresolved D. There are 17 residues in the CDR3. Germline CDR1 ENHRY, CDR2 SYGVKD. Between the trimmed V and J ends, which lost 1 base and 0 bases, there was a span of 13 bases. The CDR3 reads CAISEWGSSYSGNTIYF. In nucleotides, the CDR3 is TGTGCCATCAGTGAGTGGGGATCATCCTACTCTGGAAACACCATATATTTT.

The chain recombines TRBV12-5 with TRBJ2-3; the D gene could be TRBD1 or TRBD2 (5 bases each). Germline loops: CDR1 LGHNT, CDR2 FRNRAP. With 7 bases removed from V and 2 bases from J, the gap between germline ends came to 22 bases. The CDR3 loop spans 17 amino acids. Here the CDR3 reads CASASASMGDLTDTQYF. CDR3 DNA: TGTGCTAGTGCCTCCGCTAGCATGGGGGATCTCACAGATACGCAGTATTTT.

CDR3 coding DNA: TGTGCCAGCAGCTCCCAAGGGTCAACTAATGAAAAACTGTTTTTT. Translated, it gives CASSSQGSTNEKLFF. V and J are TRBV5-4 and TRBJ1-4; D not certain. Germline loops: CDR1 SGHNT, CDR2 YYREEE (reference sequence). This CDR3 has 15 amino acids. V gave up 3 bases and J gave up 0 bases, with 9 bases separating them.

CDR3 DNA: TGTGCCAGCAGTTATGCCGGGACAGAGAACTATGGCTACACCTTC. This gives the protein CASSYAGTENYGYTF. The J gene is TRBJ1-2, the V gene TRBV6-5, with TRBD1 matching over 7 bases. The CDR3 totals 15 residues. After removal of 3 bases from V and 2 bases from J, the junction contained 6 bases not matched to a gene. From germline, CDR1 is MNHEY and CDR2 SVGAGI.

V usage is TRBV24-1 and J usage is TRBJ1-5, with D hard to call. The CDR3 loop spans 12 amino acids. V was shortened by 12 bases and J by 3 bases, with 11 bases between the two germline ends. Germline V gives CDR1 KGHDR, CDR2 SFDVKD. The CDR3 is CASGRINQPQHF. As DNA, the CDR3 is TGTGCCTCCGGGCGGATCAATCAGCCCCAGCATTTT.

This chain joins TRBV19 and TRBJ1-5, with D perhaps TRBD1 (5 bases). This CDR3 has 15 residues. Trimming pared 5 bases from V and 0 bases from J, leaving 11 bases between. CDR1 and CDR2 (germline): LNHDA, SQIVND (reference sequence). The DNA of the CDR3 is TGTGCCAGTAGTTGGGGACCGACTAGCAATCAGCCCCAGCATTTT. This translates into CASSWGPTSNQPQHF. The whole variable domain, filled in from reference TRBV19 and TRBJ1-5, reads DGGITQSPKYLFRKEGQNVTLSCEQNLNHDAMYWYRQDPGQGLRLIYYSQIVNDFQKGDIAEGYSVSREKKESFPLTVTSAQKNPTAFYLCASSWGPTSNQPQHFGDGTRLSIL.

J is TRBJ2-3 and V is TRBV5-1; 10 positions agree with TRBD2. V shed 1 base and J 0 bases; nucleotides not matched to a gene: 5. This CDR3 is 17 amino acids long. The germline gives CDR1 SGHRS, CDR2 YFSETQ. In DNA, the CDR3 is TGCGCCAGCAGCTTGTGGGCTAGCGGGAGTAGCACAGATACGCAGTATTTT. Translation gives CASSLWASGSSTDTQYF.

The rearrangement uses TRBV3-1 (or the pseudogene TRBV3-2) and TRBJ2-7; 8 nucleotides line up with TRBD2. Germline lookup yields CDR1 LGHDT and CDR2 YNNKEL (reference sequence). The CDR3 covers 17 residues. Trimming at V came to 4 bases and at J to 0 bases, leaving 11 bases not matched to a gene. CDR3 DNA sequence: TGTGCCAGCAGCCCGCGATTAGGACTAGCAAACTCCTACGAGCAGTACTTC. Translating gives CASSPRLGLANSYEQYF.

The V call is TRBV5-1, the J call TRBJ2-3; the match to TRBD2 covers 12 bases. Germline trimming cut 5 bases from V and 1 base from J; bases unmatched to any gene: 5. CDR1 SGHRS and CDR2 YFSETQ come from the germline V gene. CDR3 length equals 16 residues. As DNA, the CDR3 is TGCGCCAGCAGTAGACTAGCGGGAGCCGGCACAGATACGCAGTATTTT. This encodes CASSRLAGAGTDTQYF.

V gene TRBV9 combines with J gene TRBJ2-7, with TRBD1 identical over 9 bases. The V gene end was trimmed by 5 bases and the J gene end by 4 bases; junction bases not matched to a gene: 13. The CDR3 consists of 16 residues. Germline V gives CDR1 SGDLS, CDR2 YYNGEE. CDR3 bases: TGTGCCAGCAGTTTAGGACCGGGACAGGGCGAATACGAGCAGTACTTC. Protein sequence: CASSLGPGQGEYEQYF.

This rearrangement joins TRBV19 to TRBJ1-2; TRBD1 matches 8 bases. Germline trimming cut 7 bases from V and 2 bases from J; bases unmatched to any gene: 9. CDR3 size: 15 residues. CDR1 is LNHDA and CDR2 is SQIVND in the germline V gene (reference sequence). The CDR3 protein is CASTGIGQGNYGYTF. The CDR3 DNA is TGTGCCAGTACCGGAATAGGACAGGGAAACTATGGCTACACCTTC.

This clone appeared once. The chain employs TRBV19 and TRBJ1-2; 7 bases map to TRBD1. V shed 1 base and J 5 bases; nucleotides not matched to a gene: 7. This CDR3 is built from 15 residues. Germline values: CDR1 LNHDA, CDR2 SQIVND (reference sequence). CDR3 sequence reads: CASSIVGQVVYGYTF. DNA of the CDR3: TGTGCCAGTAGTATAGTCGGACAGGTCGTATATGGCTACACCTTC.

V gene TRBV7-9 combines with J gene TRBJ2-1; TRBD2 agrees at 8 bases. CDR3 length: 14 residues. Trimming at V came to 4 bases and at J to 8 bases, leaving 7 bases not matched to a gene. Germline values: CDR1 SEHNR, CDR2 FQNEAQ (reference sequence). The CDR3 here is CASSSTSAGDEQFF. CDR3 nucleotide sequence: TGTGCCAGCAGCTCGACTAGCGCAGGCGATGAGCAGTTCTTC.

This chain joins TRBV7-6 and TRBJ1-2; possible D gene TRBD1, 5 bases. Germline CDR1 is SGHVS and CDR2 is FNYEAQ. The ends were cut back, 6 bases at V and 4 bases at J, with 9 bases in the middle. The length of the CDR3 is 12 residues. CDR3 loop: CASSPQGYGYTF. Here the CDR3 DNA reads TGTGCCAGCAGTCCTCAGGGCTATGGCTACACCTTC.

As DNA, the CDR3 is TGTGCCAGCAACACGAGGCAGGGGGGAGCCGAGCAGTACTTC. It is translated as CASNTRQGGAEQYF. The gene calls are TRBV3-1 (or the pseudogene TRBV3-2) and TRBJ2-7; D might be TRBD1 (7 bases). Germline CDR1 reads LGHDT; CDR2 reads YNNKEL (reference sequence). Deletions cut 7 bases from V and 6 bases from J, with 19 bases between. The CDR3 consists of 14 residues.